This TCR beta chain was identified in a study of OX40 agonist ivuxolimab in advanced cancers. TCRdb keeps only in-frame clones here, not all; method: immunoSEQ multiplex PCR. The sample holds about 50,000 clones, 60% to 80% seen once. The CDR3 extends over 17 amino acids. J gave up 0 bases and V 4 bases, and 10 bases lay outside the gene matches. Per germline, CDR1 SGHNT and CDR2 YYREEE (reference sequence). The V and J genes are TRBV5-4 and TRBJ2-7, with 10 positions matching TRBD1. The TCR comes from an adult with an advanced solid tumor such as melanoma, head and neck, liver or kidney cancer. This sample comprised CD4+ or CD8+ T cells sorted from blood, obtained in a trial of the OX40 agonist ivuxolimab. The CDR3 sequence: CASSARQGALSSYEQYF. The CDR3, as DNA: TGTGCCAGCAGCGCCAGACAGGGGGCCCTGAGCTCCTACGAGCAGTACTTC. Looking up the rest from reference TRBV5-4 and TRBJ2-7 gives the full variable domain: ETGVTQSPTHLIKTRGQQVTLRCSSQSGHNTVSWYQQALGQGPQFIFQYYREEENGRGNFPPRFSGLQFPNYSSELNVNALELDDSALYLCASSARQGALSSYEQYFGPGTRLTVT.